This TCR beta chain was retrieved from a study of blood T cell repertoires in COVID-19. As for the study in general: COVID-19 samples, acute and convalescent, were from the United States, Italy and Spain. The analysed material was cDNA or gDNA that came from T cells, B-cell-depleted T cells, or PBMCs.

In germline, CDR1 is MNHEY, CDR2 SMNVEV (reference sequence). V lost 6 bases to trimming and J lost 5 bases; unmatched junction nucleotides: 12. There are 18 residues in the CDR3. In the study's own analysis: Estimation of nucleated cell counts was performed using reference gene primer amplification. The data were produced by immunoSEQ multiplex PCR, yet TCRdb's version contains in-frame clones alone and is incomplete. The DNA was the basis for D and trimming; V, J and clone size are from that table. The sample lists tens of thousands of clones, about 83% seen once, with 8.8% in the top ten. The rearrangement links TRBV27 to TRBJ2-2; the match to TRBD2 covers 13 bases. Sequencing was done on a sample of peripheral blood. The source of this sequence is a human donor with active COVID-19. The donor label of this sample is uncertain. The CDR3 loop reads CASSRGTSGMWGTGELFF. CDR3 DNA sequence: TGTGCCAGCAGCCGGGGGACTAGCGGGATGTGGGGTACCGGGGAGCTGTTTTTT.